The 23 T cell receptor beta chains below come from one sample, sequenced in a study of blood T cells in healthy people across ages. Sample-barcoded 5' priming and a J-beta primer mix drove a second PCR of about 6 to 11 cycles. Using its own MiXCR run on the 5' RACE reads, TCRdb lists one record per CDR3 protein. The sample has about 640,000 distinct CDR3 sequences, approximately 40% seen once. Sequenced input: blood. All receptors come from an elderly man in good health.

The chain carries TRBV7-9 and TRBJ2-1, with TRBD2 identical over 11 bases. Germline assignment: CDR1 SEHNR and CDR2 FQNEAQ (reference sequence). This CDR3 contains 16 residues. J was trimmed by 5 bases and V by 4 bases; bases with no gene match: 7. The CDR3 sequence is CASSSTGTSGNNEQFF. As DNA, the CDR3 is TGTGCCAGCAGCTCGACCGGGACTAGCGGAAACAATGAGCAGTTCTTC.

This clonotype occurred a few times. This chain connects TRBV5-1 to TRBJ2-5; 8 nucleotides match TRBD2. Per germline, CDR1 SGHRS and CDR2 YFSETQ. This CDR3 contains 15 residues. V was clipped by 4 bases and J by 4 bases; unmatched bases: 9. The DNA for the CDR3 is TGCGCCAGCAGCATGCTCGGGGGGGCTCGAGAGACCCAGTACTTC. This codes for CASSMLGGARETQYF.

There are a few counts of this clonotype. CDR3: CSARVTLPGELFF. The CDR3 nucleotides are TGCAGTGCTAGAGTGACCCTCCCCGGGGAGCTGTTTTTT. The V call is TRBV20-1, the J call TRBJ2-2, with unresolved D. Trimming removed 1 base at V and 6 bases at J, with 9 bases between. Germline assignment: CDR1 DFQATT and CDR2 SNEGSKA (reference sequence). The CDR3 is made up of 13 amino acids.

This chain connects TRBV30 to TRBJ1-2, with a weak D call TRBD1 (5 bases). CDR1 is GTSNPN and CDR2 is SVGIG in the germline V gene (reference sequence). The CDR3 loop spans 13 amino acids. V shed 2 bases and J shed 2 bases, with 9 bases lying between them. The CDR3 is CAWSPQVNYGYTF. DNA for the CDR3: TGTGCCTGGAGTCCACAGGTGAACTATGGCTACACCTTC.

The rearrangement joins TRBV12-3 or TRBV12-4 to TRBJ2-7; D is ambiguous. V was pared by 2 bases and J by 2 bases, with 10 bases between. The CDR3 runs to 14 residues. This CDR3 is CASSLISATYEQYF. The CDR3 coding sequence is TGTGCCAGCAGTTTAATCTCGGCGACCTACGAGCAGTACTTC.

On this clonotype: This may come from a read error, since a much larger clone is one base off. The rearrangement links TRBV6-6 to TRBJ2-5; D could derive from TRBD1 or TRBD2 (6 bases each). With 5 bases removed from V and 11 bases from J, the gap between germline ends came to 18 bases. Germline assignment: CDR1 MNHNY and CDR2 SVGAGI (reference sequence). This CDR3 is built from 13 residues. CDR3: CASSRGGPNEQYF. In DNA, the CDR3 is TGTGCCAGCAGTCGTGGGGGGCCCAATGAGCAGTACTTC.

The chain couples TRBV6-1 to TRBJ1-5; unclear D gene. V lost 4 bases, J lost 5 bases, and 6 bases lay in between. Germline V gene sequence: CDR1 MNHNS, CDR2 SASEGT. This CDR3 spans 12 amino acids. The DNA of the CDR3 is TGTGCCAGCAGTGCGGTTTATCAGCCCCAGCATTTT. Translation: CASSAVYQPQHF.

DNA of the CDR3: TGCGCCAGCAGCCACAAGAGCGGGACTCTACAAGAGACCCAGTACTTC. Protein: CASSHKSGTLQETQYF. This chain uses TRBV4-1 with TRBJ2-5; 7 nucleotides line up with TRBD2. CDR3 length equals 16 residues. The germline gives CDR1 MGHRA, CDR2 YSYEKL. Unmatched junction bases numbered 9, after V lost 3 bases and J lost 2 bases.

CDR3 nucleotides: TGTGCCTGGCGAAGGGTCGGCACAGATACGCAGTATTTT. Its translation: CAWRRVGTDTQYF. The chain couples TRBV30 to TRBJ2-3; D ambiguous. This CDR3 is built from 13 residues. From germline, CDR1 is GTSNPN and CDR2 SVGIG (reference sequence). Trimming pared 5 bases from V and 1 base from J, leaving 10 bases between.

The CDR3 nucleotides are TGTGCCAGCAGCTTAGTGGGGGGAGTAGCTTTCTTT. Amino acids: CASSLVGGVAFF. This chain uses TRBV7-8 with TRBJ1-1; possible D gene TRBD1, 5 bases. The CDR3 is 12 residues long. Looked up from germline, CDR1 is SGHVS and CDR2 is FQNEAQ. Trimming pared 1 base from V and 10 bases from J, leaving 10 bases between.

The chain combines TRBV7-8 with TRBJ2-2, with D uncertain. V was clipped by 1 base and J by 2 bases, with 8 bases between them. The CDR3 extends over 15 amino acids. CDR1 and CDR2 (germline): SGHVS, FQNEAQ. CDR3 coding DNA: TGTGCCAGCAGCTTAGGCCTTAGAAACACCGGGGAGCTGTTTTTT. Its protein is CASSLGLRNTGELFF.

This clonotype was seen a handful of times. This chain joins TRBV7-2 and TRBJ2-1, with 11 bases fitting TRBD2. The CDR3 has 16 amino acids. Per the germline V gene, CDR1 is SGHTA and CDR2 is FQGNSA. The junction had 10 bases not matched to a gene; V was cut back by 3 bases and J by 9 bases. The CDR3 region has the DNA TGTGCCAGCAGCTTTGTTAGCGGGAGGGTTACAAGTGAGCAGTTCTTC. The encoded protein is CASSFVSGRVTSEQFF.

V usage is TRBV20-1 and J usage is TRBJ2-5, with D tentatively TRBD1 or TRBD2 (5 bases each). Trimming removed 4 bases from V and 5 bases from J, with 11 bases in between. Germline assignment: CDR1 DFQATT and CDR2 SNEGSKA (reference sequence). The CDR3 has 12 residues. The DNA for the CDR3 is TGCAGTGCTACGGGGCCTGGGGAGACCCAGTACTTC. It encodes CSATGPGETQYF.

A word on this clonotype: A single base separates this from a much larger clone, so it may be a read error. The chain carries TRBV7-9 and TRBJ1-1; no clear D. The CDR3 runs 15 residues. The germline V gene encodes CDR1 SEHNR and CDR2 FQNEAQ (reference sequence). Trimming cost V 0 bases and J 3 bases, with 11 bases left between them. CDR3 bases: TGTGCCAGCAGCTTAGCGGACGGAACTGACACTGAAGCTTTCTTT. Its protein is CASSLADGTDTEAFF.

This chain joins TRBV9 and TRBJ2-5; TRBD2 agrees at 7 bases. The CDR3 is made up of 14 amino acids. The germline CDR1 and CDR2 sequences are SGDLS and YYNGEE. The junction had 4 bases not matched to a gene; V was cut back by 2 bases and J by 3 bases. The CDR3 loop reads CASSVGTNKETQYF. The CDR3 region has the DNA TGTGCCAGCAGCGTCGGGACTAACAAAGAGACCCAGTACTTC. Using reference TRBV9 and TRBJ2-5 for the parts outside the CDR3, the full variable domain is DSGVTQTPKHLITATGQRVTLRCSPRSGDLSVYWYQQSLDQGLQFLIQYYNGEERAKGNILERFSAQQFPDLHSELNLSSLELGDSALYFCASSVGTNKETQYFGPGTRLLVL.

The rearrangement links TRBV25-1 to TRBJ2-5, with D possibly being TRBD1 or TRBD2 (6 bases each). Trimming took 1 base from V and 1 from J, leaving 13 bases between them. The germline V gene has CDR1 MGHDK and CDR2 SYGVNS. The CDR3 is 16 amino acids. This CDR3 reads CASSESGGPPQETQYF. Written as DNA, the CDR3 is TGTGCCAGCAGTGAATCTGGGGGGCCCCCCCAAGAGACCCAGTACTTC.

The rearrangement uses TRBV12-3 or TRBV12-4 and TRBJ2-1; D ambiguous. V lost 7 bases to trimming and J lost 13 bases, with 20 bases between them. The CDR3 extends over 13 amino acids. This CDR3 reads CASKWSSSETQFF. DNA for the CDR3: TGTGCCAGCAAATGGAGTAGCTCAGAGACCCAGTTCTTC.

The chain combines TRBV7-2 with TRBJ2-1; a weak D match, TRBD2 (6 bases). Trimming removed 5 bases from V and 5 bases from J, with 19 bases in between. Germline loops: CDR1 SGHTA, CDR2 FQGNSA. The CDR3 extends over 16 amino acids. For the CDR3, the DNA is TGTGCCAGCAGCCGCTGGCGGGGAAGGCGCGACAATGAGCAGTTCTTC. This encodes CASSRWRGRRDNEQFF.

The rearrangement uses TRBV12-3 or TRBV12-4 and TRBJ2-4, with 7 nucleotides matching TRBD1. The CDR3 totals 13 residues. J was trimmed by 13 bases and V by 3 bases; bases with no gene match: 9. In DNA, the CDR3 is TGTGCCAGCAGTTTCGGACAGGCATTAGGGCAGTACTTC. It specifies CASSFGQALGQYF.

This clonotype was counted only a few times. The CDR3 bases are TGTGCCAGCAGCTCACGACAGGGGGCGAACATTCAGTACTTC. Protein product: CASSSRQGANIQYF. V is TRBV7-3 and J is TRBJ2-4; 10 bases match TRBD1. Germline CDR1 and CDR2: SGHTA and FQGTGA. V lost 4 bases to trimming and J lost 7 bases; unmatched junction nucleotides: 4. There are 14 residues in the CDR3.

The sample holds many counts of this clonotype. The CDR3 sequence is CATSPPSGGEQYF. The CDR3 DNA is TGTGCCACTTCGCCCCCCTCGGGGGGCGAGCAGTACTTC. V gene TRBV24-1 combines with J gene TRBJ2-7; 7 positions match TRBD2. The V segment lost 10 bases and the J segment 6 bases; nucleotides outside the gene matches: 11. In germline, CDR1 is KGHDR, CDR2 SFDVKD. This CDR3 region has 13 residues.

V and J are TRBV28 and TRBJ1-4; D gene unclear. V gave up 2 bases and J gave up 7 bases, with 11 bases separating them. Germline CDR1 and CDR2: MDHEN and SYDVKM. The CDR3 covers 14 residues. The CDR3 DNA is TGTGCCAGCAGTTTAGTGCCAGGAGGTGAAAAACTGTTTTTT. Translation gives CASSLVPGGEKLFF.

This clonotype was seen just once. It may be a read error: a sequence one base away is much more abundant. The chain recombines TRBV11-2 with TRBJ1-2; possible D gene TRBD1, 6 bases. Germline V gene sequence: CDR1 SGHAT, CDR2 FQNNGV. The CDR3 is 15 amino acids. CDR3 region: CASSLAPDSYYGHTF. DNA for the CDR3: TGTGCCAGCAGCTTGGCTCCGGACAGCTACTATGGCCACACCTTC.